The TCR beta chain under discussion was sequenced for a study of cytomegalovirus exposure and HLA in healthy donors (TCRdb year 2017). Notes on the research overall: In an earlier analysis of around 540 of the donors, 276 Gb of sequence data and roughly 100 million unique TCR beta sequences from about 179 million T cells were reported. An early release covering more than 500 HLA-typed donors comprised 250 to 350 gigabases of sequencing data and some 79 million unique TCR sequences. Among the roughly 400 genotyped donors, about 83% belonged to the genetic ancestry cluster associated with self-reported Caucasian donors. The study was designed to test whether signatures of past pathogen exposure could be identified by cataloging public T cell receptors. The study used immunosequencing to profile the T cell repertoires of around 600 subjects and linked those repertoires to cytomegalovirus serostatus. Along with the 666-subject first cohort, a separate validation cohort of over a hundred different subjects was used. The study combined high-throughput TCR immunosequencing, statistical association of individual TCRs with disease status, and machine learning to predict cytomegalovirus infection status. A later analysis re-analyzed previously published TCR beta repertoires from 666 donors and added high-resolution HLA genotyping to study TCR occurrence patterns. The later analysis used no new phenotypic data to find candidate immune exposures, relying instead on TCR beta sequences and their occurrence across donors. An earlier analysis of 500 to 650 of the donors applied high-throughput TCR beta sequencing to assess whether each TCR beta V gene segment acted as functional or pseudogenic. Donor age, sex, ethnicity and CMV serostatus were collected together with the repertoire data. A later genetic analysis took genome-wide SNP genotypes for about 60% of the roughly 670 donors and used that subset as a discovery cohort. All discovery cohort repertoires had been generated using a single sequencing platform. HLA typing included class I and class II loci at four-digit resolution. The number of typed donors differed by locus: about 620-630 for A, B, C, DRB1 and DQB1; some 500 for DQA1; around 610 for DPA1; and 400 to 480 for DPB1. Because of strong linkage in the cohort, five DR-DQ haplotypes were treated as single units for association and clustering. Across 398 genotyped donors of the cohort, an average of roughly 250,000 unique TCR beta nucleotide sequences per donor were sequenced, and approximately 19% of those sequences were non-productive.

Libraries were prepared through the immunoSEQ multiplex PCR assay. The multiplex PCR relied on a mix of 60 forward primers for TCR Vbeta segments and 13 reverse primers for TCR Jbeta segments. The CDR3 region of rearranged TCR beta genes was amplified from genomic DNA by a multiplex PCR assay. The Illumina HiSeq System was used to sequence the amplified TCR beta libraries as 87-base-pair reads. Under the source paper's analysis protocol: A later analysis tallied around 80 million unique TCR beta chains across the 640 or so repertoires, and 10 million to 11 million of those chains were shared by two or more donors. To remove PCR and sequencing errors, raw reads were error-corrected and collapsed into unique sequences using a nearest-neighbor algorithm that merged closely related sequences. Alignment of CDR3 sequences to IMGT reference sequences was used to assign V, D and J gene segments. For a sequence to be retained, at least a six-nucleotide match to both a V gene segment and a J gene segment was required. A rearrangement was called productive if the CDR3 had no stop codons and remained in frame with V and J, and every other rearrangement was called non-productive. Following IMGT convention, CDR3 was defined as the stretch from the second conserved V-encoded cysteine to the conserved J-encoded phenylalanine. Sequences without an unambiguous match to a single V gene segment were excluded from the earlier analysis of approximately 600 of the donors. An earlier analysis of just under 600 of the donors called V segments functional above 56.7% productive rearrangements and segregating when the between-donor standard deviation exceeded 5%. A statistical classification framework was built for diagnosing cytomegalovirus status from the catalog of TCR beta chain sequences. In a later analysis, TCR nucleotide sequences were compared against IMGT/GENE-DB human TR gene sequences so that V and J genes could be assigned. A later analysis assigned CDR3 sequences and most-parsimonious VDJ recombination scenarios with the TCRdist pipeline. In a later analysis, every TCR beta chain was defined by the combination of its CDR3 amino acid sequence and its V-gene family, and reads without a unique V-gene family were dropped. In a later analysis, some 600 highly shared, low-generation-probability nucleotide sequences were removed to address suspected cross-contamination and a sequencing artifact. A later analysis calculated a clonal expansion index for each public chain from normalized within-repertoire ranks of inferred template counts. In a later analysis, generation probabilities were computed using a VDJ recombination model fitted to out-of-frame rearrangements, and the results were checked against IGoR. In a later analysis, hypergeometric tests were used to score TCR-TCR, TCR-HLA and TCR-CMV co-occurrence, with a repertoire-size bias correction applied to TCR pairs. False discovery rates were estimated in a later analysis by permuting HLA or CMV assignments 20 times. In a later analysis, co-occurring TCRs were grouped using DBSCAN, with TCRdist sequence similarity added in when clustering inside HLA-allele-positive subsets. Repertoires with fewer than 30,000 or more than 120,000 public chains, plus five repertoires with anomalous nucleotide sharing, were excluded from co-occurrence clustering. Imported from immuneACCESS, the table was reduced by TCRdb to in-frame sequences with V and J called. These copies leave out some clones; in studies compared against another copy, an unresolved V gene accounts for under half, and the cause of the remainder is not known. D and trimming were read from the DNA, whereas the V and J calls and clone size are those reported in that table. Recorded for this sample are some 120,000 clones; around three quarters of them occurred a single time. About 2.5% of the sample rests with the top ten.

In total, 666 healthy bone marrow donors made up the cohort. At the time of sampling, all cohort members were nominally healthy, though unrecorded immune exposures were likely present. The donor was CMV seronegative and was included in the group of about 400 seronegative cohort members. Every donor gave a peripheral blood sample, and the peripheral blood mononuclear cells from that sample were used for TCR beta sequencing. Genomic DNA extraction from the blood cell samples was performed with the Qiagen DNeasy Blood Extraction Kit. The CDR3 has 14 amino acids, counting the end cysteine and phenylalanine. Only the CDR3 DNA stays, 42 bases, in frame from base 1. V has 1 base trimmed and J has 1 base trimmed; junction bases matching no gene number 0. Via the germline V gene, CDR1 is SGHRS and CDR2 YFSETQ. Of note for this clone: The antigen this receptor binds is unknown. No base qualities exist here, and no much larger clone lies one base off it.

What the study reported, not specific to this receptor: The classifier was reported to diagnose cytomegalovirus status with high specificity and sensitivity in both the original and validation cohorts. While some public TCRs were present in many individuals, most TCR sequences turned up only very rarely across donors. Most CMV-associated TCR beta chains appeared to be HLA-restricted in a later analysis, and the HLA associations seemed to be driven largely by CMV exposure. Linkage disequilibrium might explain the correlated functional status among segregating V segments, but an unknown experimental factor could not be excluded. Compared with equally common non-associated chains, HLA-associated TCR beta chains in a later analysis were more clonally expanded and had lower generation probabilities. Because some donors lacked HLA typing at each locus, the association tests relied only on the typed subset. Only TCR beta chains were sequenced in this cohort, and the absence of alpha or paired-chain data limited detectable features. A group of highly shared sequence variants was considered likely to be a technical artifact of the sequencing pipeline. A further reported finding was that TCR beta sequences accurately predicted the HLA-A and HLA-B alleles for most subjects in the first cohort. In vitro tests confirmed that a few of the cytomegalovirus-associated TCR beta chains recognize cytomegalovirus antigens. In a later analysis, several top co-occurrence clusters were reported to appear linked to parvovirus B19, influenza, CMV and Epstein-Barr virus. The study gave a list of about 170 TCR beta chains associated with cytomegalovirus. In a later genetic analysis, fewer N-insertions in productive TCRs were reported among donors in an Asian-associated ancestry cluster than the roughly 700-donor mean. Presence/absence analyses assumed roughly uniform sequencing depth across donors, an assumption that may not hold. Because counts were too low, roughly 17 rarely observed V segments, including chromosome 9 orphons, were left out of the earlier analysis of some 640 of the donors. A later analysis associated 15,000 to 20,000 TCR beta sequences with specific HLA alleles at a false discovery rate of 0.05. In an earlier analysis of some 550 of the donors, most TCR beta V segments were observed in productive rearrangements about 87% or about 30% of the time, broadly matching IMGT annotations. When HLA alleles, especially DR and DQ, strongly co-occurred, attributing TCR associations to individual alleles was difficult. A later genetic analysis associated a missense DCLRE1C variant with V-gene and J-gene trimming of TCR beta chains, and an independent cohort replicated the association. In a later analysis, the rate of TCR association differed among HLA loci, with DRB1 alleles having the most associated TCRs and HLA-C alleles having the fewest. Some IMGT-functional V segments, including TRBV6-2 and TRBV6-3, could not be distinguished by the 87-base-pair reads and were therefore excluded. CMV serostatus was the only immune exposure information available for the cohort. The authors suggested that the approach could potentially be extended to other disease states and immunological phenotypes.

The rearranged chain carries TRBV5-1 and TRBJ2-3, with TRBD2 identical over 7 junction bases. Sequencing was done on a sample of PBMCs. This receptor was identified in a female donor in good health and CMV-seronegative. The CDR3 loop reads CASSLTSGTDTQYF. The DNA reads as follows: TGCGCCAGCAGCTTGACTAGCGGCACAGATACGCAGTATTTT.